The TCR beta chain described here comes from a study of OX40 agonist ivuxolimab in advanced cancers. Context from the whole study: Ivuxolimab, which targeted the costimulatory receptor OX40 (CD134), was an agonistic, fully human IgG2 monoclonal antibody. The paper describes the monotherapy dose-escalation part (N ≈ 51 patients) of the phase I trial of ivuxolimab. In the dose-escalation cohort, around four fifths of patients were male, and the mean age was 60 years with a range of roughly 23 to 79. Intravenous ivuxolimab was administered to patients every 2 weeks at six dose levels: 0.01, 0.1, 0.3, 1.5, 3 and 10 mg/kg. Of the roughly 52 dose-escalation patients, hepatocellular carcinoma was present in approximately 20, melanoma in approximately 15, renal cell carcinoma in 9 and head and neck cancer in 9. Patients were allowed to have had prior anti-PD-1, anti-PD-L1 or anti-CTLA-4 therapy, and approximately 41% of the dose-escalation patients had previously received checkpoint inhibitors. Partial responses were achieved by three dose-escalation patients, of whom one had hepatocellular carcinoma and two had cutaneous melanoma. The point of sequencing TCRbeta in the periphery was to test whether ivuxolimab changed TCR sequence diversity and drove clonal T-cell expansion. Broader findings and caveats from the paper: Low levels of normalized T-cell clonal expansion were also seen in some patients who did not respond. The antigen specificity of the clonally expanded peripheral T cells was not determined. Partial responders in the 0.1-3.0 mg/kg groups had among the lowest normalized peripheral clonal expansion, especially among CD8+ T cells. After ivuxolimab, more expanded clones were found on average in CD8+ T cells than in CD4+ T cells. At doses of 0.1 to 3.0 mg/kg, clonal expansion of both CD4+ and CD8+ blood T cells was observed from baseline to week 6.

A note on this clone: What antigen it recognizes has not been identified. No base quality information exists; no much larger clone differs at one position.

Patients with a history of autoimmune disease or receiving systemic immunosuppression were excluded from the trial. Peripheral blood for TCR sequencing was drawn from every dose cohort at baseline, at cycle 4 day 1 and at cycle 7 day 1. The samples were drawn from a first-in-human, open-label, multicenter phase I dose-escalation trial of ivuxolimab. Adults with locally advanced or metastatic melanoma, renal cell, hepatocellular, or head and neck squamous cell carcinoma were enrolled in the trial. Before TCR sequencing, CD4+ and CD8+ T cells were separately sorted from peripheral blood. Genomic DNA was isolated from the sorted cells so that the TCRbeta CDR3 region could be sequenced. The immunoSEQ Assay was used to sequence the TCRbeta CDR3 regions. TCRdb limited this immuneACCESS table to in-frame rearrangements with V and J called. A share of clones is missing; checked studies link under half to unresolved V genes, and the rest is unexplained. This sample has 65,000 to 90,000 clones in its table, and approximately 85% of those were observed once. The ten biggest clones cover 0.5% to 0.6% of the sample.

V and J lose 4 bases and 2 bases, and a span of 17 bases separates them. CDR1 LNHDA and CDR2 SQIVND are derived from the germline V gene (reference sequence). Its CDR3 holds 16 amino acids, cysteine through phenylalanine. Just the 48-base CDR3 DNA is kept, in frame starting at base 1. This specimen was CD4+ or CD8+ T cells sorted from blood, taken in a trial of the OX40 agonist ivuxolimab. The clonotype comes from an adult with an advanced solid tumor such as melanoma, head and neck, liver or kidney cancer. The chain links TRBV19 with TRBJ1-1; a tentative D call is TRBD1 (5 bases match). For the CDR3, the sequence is CASSSPGHASNTEAFF. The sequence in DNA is TGTGCCAGTAGTAGTCCAGGACACGCTTCCAACACTGAAGCTTTCTTT.